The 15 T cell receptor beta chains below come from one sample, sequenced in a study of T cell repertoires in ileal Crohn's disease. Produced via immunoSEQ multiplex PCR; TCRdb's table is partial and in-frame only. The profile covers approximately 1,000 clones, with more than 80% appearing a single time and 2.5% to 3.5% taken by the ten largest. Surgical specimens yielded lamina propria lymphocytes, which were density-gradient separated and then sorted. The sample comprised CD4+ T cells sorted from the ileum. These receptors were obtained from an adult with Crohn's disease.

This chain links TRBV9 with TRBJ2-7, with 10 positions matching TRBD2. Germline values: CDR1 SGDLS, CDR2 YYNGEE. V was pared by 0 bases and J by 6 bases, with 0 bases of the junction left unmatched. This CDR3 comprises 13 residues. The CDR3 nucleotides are TGTGCCAGCAGCGTAGGGACTAGCGGCGAGCAGTACTTC. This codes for CASSVGTSGEQYF.

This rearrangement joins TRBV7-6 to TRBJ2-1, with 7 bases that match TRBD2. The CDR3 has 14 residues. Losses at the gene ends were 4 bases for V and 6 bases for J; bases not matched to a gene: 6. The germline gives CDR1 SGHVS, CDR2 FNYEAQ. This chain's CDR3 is CASSSSSSGNEQFF. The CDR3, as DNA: TGTGCCAGCAGCTCCTCTTCTAGCGGCAATGAGCAGTTCTTC.

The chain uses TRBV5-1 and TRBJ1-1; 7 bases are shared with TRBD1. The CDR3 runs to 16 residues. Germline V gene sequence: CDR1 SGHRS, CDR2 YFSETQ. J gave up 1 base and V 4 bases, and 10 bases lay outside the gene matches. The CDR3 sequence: CASSALGGQRNTEAFF. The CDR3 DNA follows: TGCGCCAGCAGCGCGCTTGGGGGACAGAGGAACACTGAAGCTTTCTTT.

CDR3 bases: TGTGCCAGCAGCTTAAGGACTAGCGGGATTCCTCTCGAGCAGTACTTC. It encodes CASSLRTSGIPLEQYF. The chain couples TRBV7-2 to TRBJ2-7; 12 bases match TRBD2. The CDR3 sequence is 16 residues long. Germline V CDR1 and CDR2: SGHTA, FQGNSA. Germline trimming cut 2 bases from V and 6 bases from J; bases unmatched to any gene: 8.

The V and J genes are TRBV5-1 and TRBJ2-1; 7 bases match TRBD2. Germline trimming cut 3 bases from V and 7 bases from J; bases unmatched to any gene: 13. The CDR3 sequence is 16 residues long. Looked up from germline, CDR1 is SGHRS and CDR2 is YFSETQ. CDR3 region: CASSSEAGSGLNEQFF. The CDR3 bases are TGCGCCAGCAGCTCCGAAGCGGGAAGTGGATTAAATGAGCAGTTCTTC.

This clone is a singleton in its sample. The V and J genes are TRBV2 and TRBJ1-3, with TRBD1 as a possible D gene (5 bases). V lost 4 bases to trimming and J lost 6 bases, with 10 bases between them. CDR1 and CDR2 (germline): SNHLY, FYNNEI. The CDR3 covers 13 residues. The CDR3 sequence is CASSVVRENTIYF. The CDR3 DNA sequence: TGTGCCAGCAGTGTGGTCAGGGAAAACACCATATATTTT.

The CDR3 loop reads CASSYGTERVSGNTIYF. The CDR3 DNA is TGTGCCAGCAGCTACGGGACAGAAAGAGTCTCTGGAAACACCATATATTTT. The chain couples TRBV7-6 to TRBJ1-3; 7 nucleotides agree with TRBD1. V gave up 4 bases and J gave up 0 bases; unmatched junction bases: 9. From germline, CDR1 is SGHVS and CDR2 FNYEAQ. This CDR3 spans 17 amino acids. The variable domain in full, with the rest retrieved from reference TRBV7-6 and TRBJ1-3, is GAGVSQSPRYKVTKRGQDVALRCDPISGHVSLYWYRQALGQGPEFLTYFNYEAQQDKSGLPNDRFSAERPEGSISTLTIQRTEQRDSAMYRCASSYGTERVSGNTIYFGEGSWLTVV.

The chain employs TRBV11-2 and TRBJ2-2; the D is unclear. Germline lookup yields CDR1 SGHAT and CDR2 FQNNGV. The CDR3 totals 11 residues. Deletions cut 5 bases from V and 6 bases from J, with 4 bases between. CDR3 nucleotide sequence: TGTGCCAGCAGCCGAGCCGGGGAGCTGTTTTTT. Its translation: CASSRAGELFF.

CDR3 nucleotide sequence: TGTGCCAGCGGGGCCCCTGGGTCTGGAAACACCATATATTTT. Residues: CASGAPGSGNTIYF. V gene TRBV9 combines with J gene TRBJ1-3, with D tentatively TRBD1 (5 bases). The CDR3 consists of 14 residues. Germline V gives CDR1 SGDLS, CDR2 YYNGEE. Trimming left V 7 bases short and J 1 base short, with 12 bases between.

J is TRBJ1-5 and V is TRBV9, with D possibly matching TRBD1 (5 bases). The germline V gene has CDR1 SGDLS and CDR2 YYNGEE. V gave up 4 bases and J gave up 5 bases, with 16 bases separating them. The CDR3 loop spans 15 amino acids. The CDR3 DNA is TGTGCCAGCAGCCCCAGCGGGGGTGCGGATCAGCCCCAGCATTTT. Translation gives CASSPSGGADQPQHF.

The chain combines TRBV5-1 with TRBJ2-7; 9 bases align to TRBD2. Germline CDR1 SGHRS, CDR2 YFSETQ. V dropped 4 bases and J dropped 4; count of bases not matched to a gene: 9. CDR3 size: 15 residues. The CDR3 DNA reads TGCGCCAGCAGCCCTAGTGGAGCGGGAGGATACGAGCAGTACTTC. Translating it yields CASSPSGAGGYEQYF.

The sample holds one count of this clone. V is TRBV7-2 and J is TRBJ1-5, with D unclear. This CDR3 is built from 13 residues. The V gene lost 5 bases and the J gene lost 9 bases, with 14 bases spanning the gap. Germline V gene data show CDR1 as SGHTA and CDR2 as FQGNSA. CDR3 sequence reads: CASSDYRNSPQHF. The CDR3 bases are TGTGCCAGCAGCGACTATCGGAATTCGCCCCAGCATTTT.

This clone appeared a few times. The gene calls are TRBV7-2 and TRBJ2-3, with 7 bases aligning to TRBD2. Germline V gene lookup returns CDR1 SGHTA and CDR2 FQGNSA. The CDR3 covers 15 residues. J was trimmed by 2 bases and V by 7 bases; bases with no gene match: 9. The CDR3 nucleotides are TGTGCCAGCATGGCTAGCGGTCCAGCCACAGATACGCAGTATTTT. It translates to CASMASGPATDTQYF. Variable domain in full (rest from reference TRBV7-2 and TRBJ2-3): GAGVSQSPSNKVTEKGKDVELRCDPISGHTALYWYRQSLGQGLEFLIYFQGNSAPDKSGLPSDRFSAERTGGSVSTLTIQRTQQEDSAVYLCASMASGPATDTQYFGPGTRLTVL.

The CDR3 sequence: CASSAFVGATDTQYF. The CDR3 DNA reads TGTGCCAGCAGCGCATTCGTGGGAGCGACAGATACGCAGTATTTT. The rearrangement uses TRBV11-2 and TRBJ2-3, with a tentative D call TRBD2 (5 bases). Germline V gene lookup returns CDR1 SGHAT and CDR2 FQNNGV. The V end lost 5 bases, the J end lost 3 bases, and 15 bases lay between the germline ends. This CDR3 has 15 amino acids.

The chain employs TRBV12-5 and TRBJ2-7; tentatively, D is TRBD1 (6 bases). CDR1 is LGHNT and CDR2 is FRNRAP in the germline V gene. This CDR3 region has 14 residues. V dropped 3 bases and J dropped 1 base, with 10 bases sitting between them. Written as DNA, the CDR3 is TGTGCTAGTGGTTTTGGACAGCTTTCCTACGAGCAGTACTTC. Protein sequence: CASGFGQLSYEQYF.